This TCR beta chain was profiled in a study of cytomegalovirus exposure and HLA in healthy donors. Regarding the study as a whole: Presence/absence comparisons presumed near-even sequencing depth among donors. Productive rates of about 90% or about 30% were seen for most TCR beta V segments in an earlier analysis.

This CDR3 has 17 residues. The V gene lost 3 bases and the J gene lost 2 bases, with 20 bases spanning the gap. Germline V gene data show CDR1 as LNHDA and CDR2 as SQIVND (reference sequence). Comment on this clone: What it binds is not known.

This PCR relied on a set of 60 Vbeta primers and 13 Jbeta primers. Profiled with immunoSEQ multiplex PCR; TCRdb holds only in-frame clones, not every one. Altogether around 180,000 clones are present, 80% being singletons, with the ten largest covering 5.7%. The TCR originated in a man aged 35 to 55 in good health and CMV-seronegative. Sample: PBMCs. This chain uses TRBV19 with TRBJ2-7; D is unresolved. CDR3 coding DNA: TGTGCCAGTAGTATCTCCACCGCTAAGATCCCAACCTACGAGCAGTACTTC. It translates to CASSISTAKIPTYEQYF.